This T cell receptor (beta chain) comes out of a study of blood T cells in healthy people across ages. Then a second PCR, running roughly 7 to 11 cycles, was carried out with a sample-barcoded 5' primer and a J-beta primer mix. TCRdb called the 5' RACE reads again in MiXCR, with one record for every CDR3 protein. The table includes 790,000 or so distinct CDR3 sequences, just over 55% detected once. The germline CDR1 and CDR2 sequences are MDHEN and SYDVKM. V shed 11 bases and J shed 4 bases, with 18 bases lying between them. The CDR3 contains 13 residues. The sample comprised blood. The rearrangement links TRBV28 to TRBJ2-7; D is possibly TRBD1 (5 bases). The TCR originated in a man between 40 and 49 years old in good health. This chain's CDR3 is CAGTDLQVYEQYF. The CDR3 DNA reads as TGTGCCGGCACCGACCTACAGGTGTACGAGCAGTACTTC.